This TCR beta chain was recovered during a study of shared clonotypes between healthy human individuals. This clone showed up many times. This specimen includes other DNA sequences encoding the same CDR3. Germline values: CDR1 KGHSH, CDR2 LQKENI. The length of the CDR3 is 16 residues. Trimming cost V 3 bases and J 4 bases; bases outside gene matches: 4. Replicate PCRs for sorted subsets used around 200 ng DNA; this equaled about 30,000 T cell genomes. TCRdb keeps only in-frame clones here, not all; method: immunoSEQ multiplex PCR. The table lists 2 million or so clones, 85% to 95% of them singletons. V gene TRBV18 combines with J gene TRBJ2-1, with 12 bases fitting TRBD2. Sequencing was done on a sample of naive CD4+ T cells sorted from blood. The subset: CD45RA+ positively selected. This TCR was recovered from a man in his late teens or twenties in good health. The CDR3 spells CASSPQTSGSYNEQFF. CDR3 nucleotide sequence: TGTGCCAGCTCACCCCAGACTAGCGGGAGTTACAATGAGCAGTTCTTC.